This TCR beta chain came from a study of T-cell memory formation after mild COVID-19. Overall study: There were largely donor-specific TCR clusters. Broader study findings: Contracting clones, day 15 to 85, had balanced CD4/CD8, and later expanders favored CD4+. Several responding clones turned up in pre-infection memory, indicating that cross-reactive memory may have taken part.

This CDR3 is 13 amino acids long. Germline V CDR1 and CDR2: SNHLY, FYNNEI. V lost 6 bases to trimming and J lost 7 bases, with 13 bases between them. Remarks on this clonotype: Its antigen is still unknown.

A single record per CDR3 protein comes from TCRdb applying MiXCR to the 5' RACE reads. This sample has approximately 500,000 distinct CDR3 sequences; approximately 23% occur once, and the top ten carry 9.5% to 15%. The clonotype was recovered from an adult woman who had mild COVID-19 (a few samples of this study predate the infection). Cell type and time point are not known. V usage is TRBV2 and J usage is TRBJ2-1; D not certain. Sequencing was done on a sample of PBMCs or a T cell subset sorted from them (not recorded which). CDR3 nucleotides: TGTGCCAGCAGATCCCAGCCCCCTAATGAGCAGTTCTTC. It yields the protein CASRSQPPNEQFF.